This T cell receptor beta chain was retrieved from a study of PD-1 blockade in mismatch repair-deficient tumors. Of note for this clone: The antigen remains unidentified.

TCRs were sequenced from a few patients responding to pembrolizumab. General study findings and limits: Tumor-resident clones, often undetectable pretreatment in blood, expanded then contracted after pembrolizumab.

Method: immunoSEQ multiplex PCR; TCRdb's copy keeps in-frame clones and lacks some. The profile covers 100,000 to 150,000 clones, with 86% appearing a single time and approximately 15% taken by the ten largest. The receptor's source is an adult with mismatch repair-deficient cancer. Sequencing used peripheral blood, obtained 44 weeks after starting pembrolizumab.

CDR3: CASSGPGQGALRGYEQFF. The CDR3 nucleotides read TGTGCCAGCAGTGGACCGGGACAGGGGGCTTTACGGGGATATGAGCAGTTCTTC. The V call is TRBV27, the J call TRBJ2-1, with 12 bases aligning to TRBD1. CDR1 and CDR2 from the germline V gene are MNHEY and SMNVEV (reference sequence). After removal of 5 bases from V and 8 bases from J, the junction contained 16 bases not matched to a gene. The CDR3 consists of 18 residues.